Each of the 9 T cell receptor beta chains below was sequenced from the same sample in a study of blood T cells in healthy people across ages. The use of a sample-barcoded 5' primer and a J-beta primer mix characterized a second PCR of roughly 6 to 12 cycles. TCRdb ran MiXCR on the 5' RACE reads and lists one entry per CDR3 protein. The table has around 1.7 million distinct CDR3 sequences, approximately 28% seen once. Sequenced material: blood. Receptors originate from a woman aged 25 to 39 in good health.

There are many counts of this clonotype. The CDR3 spells CASSGRSPDVDEQYF. The CDR3 DNA sequence: TGTGCCAGCAGTGGTCGGAGCCCGGATGTCGACGAGCAGTACTTC. The gene calls are TRBV6-1 and TRBJ2-7; D is unclear. The CDR3 is made up of 15 amino acids. Trimming took off 4 bases at V and 5 bases at J, with 18 bases between the two ends. Germline CDR1 and CDR2: MNHNS and SASEGT.

This clonotype was seen a few times. CDR3 nucleotide sequence: TGTGCCAGCAGGCTCGGGGGGAGCGGGGCCAATGAGCAGTTCTTC. This translates into CASRLGGSGANEQFF. This sequence joins TRBV12-3 or TRBV12-4 and TRBJ2-1; 7 bases fit TRBD2. The CDR3 is 15 amino acids. The V gene end was trimmed by 6 bases and the J gene end by 6 bases; junction bases not matched to a gene: 11.

As regards this clonotype: Compared with germline, one end of the junction differs, possibly owing to a read error. The chain couples TRBV12-3 or TRBV12-4 to TRBJ1-1, with 10 bases aligning to TRBD1. This CDR3 has 19 amino acids. The CDR3 DNA reads TGTGCCTGCAGTGCATCCCCCGGGACAGGGGAAGGCCGATACACTGAAGCTTTCTTT. Its protein product is CACSASPGTGEGRYTEAFF.

This clonotype was seen only a few times. The chain employs TRBV29-1 and TRBJ1-4; 7 positions match TRBD1. CDR1 SQVTM and CDR2 ANQGSEA come from the germline V gene. The CDR3 totals 16 residues. V was clipped by 6 bases and J by 2 bases; unmatched bases: 12. CDR3 in amino acids: CSVRLGGRGTNEKLFF. The CDR3, as DNA: TGCAGCGTCCGCTTGGGAGGCAGGGGGACTAATGAAAAACTGTTTTTT.

The genes are TRBV4-3 and TRBJ2-7; 8 bases line up with TRBD2. This CDR3 has 16 amino acids. Germline V gives CDR1 LGHNA, CDR2 YSLEER. V trimming: 0 bases; J trimming: 3 bases; junction bases outside the gene matches: 7. In DNA, the CDR3 is TGCGCCAGCAGCCAAGAAACTAGCGGATACCGCTACGAGCAGTACTTC. It translates to CASSQETSGYRYEQYF.

In its sample, this clonotype was seen a few times. The chain employs TRBV29-1 and TRBJ2-1; TRBD1 agrees at 10 bases. In germline, CDR1 is SQVTM, CDR2 ANQGSEA. This CDR3 comprises 15 residues. The CDR3 DNA is TGCAACACAAGTCCGGGGACAGGGGTGGGCAATGAGCAGTTCTTC. It translates to CNTSPGTGVGNEQFF.

J is TRBJ2-3 and V is TRBV5-1, with 9 bases identical to TRBD2. The CDR3 sequence is 17 residues long. Germline V lookup: CDR1 SGHRS, CDR2 YFSETQ. Unmatched junction bases numbered 7, after V lost 0 bases and J lost 2 bases. In DNA, the CDR3 is TGCGCCAGCAGCTTGGAACGAAGCGGGGGGACCACAGATACGCAGTATTTT. This sequence encodes CASSLERSGGTTDTQYF. Full variable domain (outside the CDR3, taken from reference TRBV5-1 and TRBJ2-3): KAGVTQTPRYLIKTRGQQVTLSCSPISGHRSVSWYQQTPGQGLQFLFEYFSETQRNKGNFPGRFSGRQFSNSRSEMNVSTLELGDSALYLCASSLERSGGTTDTQYFGPGTRLTVL.

V usage is TRBV24-1 and J usage is TRBJ2-7; 9 bases are a match to TRBD2. Germline CDR1 and CDR2: KGHDR and SFDVKD. Germline trimming cut 6 bases from V and 2 bases from J; bases unmatched to any gene: 7. The CDR3 length is 15 residues. The CDR3 region has the DNA TGTGCCACCAGTAAAAGACTAGCGGAGACCTACGAGCAGTACTTC. This encodes CATSKRLAETYEQYF.

This clonotype was counted many times. The V gene is TRBV12-3 or TRBV12-4, the J gene TRBJ1-2; D gene ambiguous. V was cut by 5 bases and J by 4 bases, with 8 bases left in between. This CDR3 has 12 residues. The CDR3 spells CASSKGGYGYTF. The DNA for the CDR3 is TGTGCCAGCAGTAAAGGAGGCTATGGCTACACCTTC.